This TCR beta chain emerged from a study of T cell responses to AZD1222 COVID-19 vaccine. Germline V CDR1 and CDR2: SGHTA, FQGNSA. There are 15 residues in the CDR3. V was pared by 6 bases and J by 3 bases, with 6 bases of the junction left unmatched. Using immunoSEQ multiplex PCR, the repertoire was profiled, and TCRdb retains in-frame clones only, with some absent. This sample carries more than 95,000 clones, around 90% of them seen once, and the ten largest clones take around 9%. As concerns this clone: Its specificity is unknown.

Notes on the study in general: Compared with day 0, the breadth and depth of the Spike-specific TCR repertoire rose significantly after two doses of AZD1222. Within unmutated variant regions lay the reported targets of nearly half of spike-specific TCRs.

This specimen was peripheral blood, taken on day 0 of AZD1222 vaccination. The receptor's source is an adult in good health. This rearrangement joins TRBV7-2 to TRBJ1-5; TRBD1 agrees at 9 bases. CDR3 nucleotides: TGTGCCAGCAGGACAGGGGGGGCCTTCAATCAGCCCCAGCATTTT. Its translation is CASRTGGAFNQPQHF.